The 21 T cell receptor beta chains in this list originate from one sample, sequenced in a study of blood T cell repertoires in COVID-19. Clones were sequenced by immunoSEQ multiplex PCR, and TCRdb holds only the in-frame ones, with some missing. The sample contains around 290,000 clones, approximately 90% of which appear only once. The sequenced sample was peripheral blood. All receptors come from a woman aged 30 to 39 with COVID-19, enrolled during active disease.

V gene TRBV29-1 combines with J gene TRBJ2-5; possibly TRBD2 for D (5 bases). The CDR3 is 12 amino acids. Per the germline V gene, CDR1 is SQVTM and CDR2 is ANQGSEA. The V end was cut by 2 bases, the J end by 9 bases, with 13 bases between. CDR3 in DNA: TGCAGCGTTGAAAAAAGAGGAGGCCCCCAGTACTTC. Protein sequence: CSVEKRGGPQYF.

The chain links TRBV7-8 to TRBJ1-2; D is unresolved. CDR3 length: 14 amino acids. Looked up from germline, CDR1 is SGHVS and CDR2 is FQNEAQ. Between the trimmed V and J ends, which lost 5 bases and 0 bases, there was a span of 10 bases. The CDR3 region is CASSHQISNYGYTF. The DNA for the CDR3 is TGTGCCAGCAGCCATCAGATTTCTAACTATGGCTACACCTTC.

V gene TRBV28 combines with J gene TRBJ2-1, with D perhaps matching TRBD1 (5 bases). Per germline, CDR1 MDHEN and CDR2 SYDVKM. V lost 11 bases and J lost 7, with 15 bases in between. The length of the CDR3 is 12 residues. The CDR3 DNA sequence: TGTGCCCTCCGAAAGGGGATGAATGAGCAGTTCTTC. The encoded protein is CALRKGMNEQFF.

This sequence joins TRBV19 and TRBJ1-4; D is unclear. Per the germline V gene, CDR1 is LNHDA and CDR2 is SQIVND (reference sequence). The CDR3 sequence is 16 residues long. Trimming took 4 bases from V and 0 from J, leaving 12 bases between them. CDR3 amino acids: CASSTTHGATNEKLFF. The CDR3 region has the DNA TGTGCCAGTAGTACTACCCACGGTGCAACTAATGAAAAACTGTTTTTT. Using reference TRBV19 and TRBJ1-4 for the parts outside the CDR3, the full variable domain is DGGITQSPKYLFRKEGQNVTLSCEQNLNHDAMYWYRQDPGQGLRLIYYSQIVNDFQKGDIAEGYSVSREKKESFPLTVTSAQKNPTAFYLCASSTTHGATNEKLFFGSGTQLSVL.

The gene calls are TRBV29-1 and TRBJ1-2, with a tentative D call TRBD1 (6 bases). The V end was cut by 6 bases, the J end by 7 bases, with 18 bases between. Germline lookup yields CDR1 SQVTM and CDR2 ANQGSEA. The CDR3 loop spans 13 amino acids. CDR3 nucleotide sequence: TGCAGCGTCGTGATTACAGGGTCCGGTGGCTACACCTTC. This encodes CSVVITGSGGYTF. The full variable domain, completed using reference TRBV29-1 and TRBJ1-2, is SAVISQKPSRDICQRGTSLTIQCQVDSQVTMMFWYRQQPGQSLTLIATANQGSEATYESGFVIDKFPISRPNLTFSTLTVSNMSPEDSSIYLCSVVITGSGGYTFGSGTRLTVV.

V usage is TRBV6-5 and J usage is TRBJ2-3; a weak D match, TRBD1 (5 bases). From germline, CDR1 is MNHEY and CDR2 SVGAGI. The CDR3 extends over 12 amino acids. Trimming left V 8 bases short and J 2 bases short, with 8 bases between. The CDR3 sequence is CASGANTDTQYF. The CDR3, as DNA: TGTGCCAGCGGGGCAAACACAGATACGCAGTATTTT.

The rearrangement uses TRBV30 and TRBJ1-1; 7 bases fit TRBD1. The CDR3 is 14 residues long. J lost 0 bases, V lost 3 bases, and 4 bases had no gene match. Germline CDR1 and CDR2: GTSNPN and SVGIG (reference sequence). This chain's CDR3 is CAWRSGQMNTEAFF. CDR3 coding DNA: TGTGCCTGGAGGTCGGGACAGATGAACACTGAAGCTTTCTTT.

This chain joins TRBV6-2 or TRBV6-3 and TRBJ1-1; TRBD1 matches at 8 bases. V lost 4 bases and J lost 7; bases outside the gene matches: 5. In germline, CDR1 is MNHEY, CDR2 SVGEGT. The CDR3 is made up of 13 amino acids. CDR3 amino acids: CASSLTGAHEAFF. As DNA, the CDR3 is TGTGCCAGCAGTTTGACAGGGGCCCATGAAGCTTTCTTT.

CDR3 DNA: TGTGCCAGCAGCACACAGGGGGCTGACACTGAAGCTTTCTTT. Translating gives CASSTQGADTEAFF. This sequence joins TRBV7-3 and TRBJ1-1; 9 bases map to TRBD1. V trimming: 5 bases; J trimming: 3 bases; junction bases outside the gene matches: 4. This CDR3 contains 14 residues. Germline loops: CDR1 SGHTA, CDR2 FQGTGA.

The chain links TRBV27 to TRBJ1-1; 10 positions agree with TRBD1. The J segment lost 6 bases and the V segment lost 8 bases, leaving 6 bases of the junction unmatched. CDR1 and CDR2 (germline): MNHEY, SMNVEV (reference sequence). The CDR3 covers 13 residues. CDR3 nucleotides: TGTGCCAGCTCCCGGACAGGGGGTTCTGAAGCTTTCTTT. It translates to CASSRTGGSEAFF.

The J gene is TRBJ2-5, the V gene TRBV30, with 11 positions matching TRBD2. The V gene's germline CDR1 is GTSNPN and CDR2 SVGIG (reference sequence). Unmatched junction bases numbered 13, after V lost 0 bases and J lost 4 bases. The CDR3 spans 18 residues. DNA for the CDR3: TGTGCCTGGAGTGTAGAATTAGCGGGAGGGCTTCCACCAGAGACCCAGTACTTC. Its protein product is CAWSVELAGGLPPETQYF.

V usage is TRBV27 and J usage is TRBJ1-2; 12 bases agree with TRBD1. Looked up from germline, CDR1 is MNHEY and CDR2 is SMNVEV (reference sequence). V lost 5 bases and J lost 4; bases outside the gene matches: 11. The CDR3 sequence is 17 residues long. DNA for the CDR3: TGTGCCAGCAGTCTCCTCCCGGGACAGGGGGCCACCTATGGCTACACCTTC. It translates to CASSLLPGQGATYGYTF.

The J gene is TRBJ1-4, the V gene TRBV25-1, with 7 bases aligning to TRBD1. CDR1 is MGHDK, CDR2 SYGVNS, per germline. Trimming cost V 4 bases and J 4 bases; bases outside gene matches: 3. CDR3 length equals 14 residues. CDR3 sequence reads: CASSAGTVNEKLFF. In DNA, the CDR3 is TGTGCCAGCAGTGCCGGGACAGTTAATGAAAAACTGTTTTTT.

This CDR3 is CASSFDLRSQPQHF. DNA for the CDR3: TGTGCCAGCAGTTTCGACCTACGGAGTCAGCCCCAGCATTTT. The rearrangement joins TRBV28 to TRBJ1-5; D is unresolved. The CDR3 has 14 amino acids. Trimming left V 3 bases short and J 6 bases short, with 12 bases between. The germline V gene encodes CDR1 MDHEN and CDR2 SYDVKM. Using reference TRBV28 and TRBJ1-5 for the parts outside the CDR3, the full variable domain is DVKVTQSSRYLVKRTGEKVFLECVQDMDHENMFWYRQDPGLGLRLIYFSYDVKMKEKGDIPEGYSVSREKKERFSLILESASTNQTSMYLCASSFDLRSQPQHFGDGTRLSIL.

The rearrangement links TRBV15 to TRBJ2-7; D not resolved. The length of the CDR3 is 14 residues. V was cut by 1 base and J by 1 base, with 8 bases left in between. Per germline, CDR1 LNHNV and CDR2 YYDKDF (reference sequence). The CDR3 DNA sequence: TGTGCCACCAGCAGAGTGGCAGTGTCCTACGAGCAGTACTTC. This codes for CATSRVAVSYEQYF.

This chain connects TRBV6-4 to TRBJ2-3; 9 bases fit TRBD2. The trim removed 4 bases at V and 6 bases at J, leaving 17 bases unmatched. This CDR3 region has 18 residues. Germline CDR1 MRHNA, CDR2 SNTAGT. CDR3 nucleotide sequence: TGTGCCAGCAGTGGACGGGTCCTAGCGGGATGGAAGGGGGATACGCAGTATTTT. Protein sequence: CASSGRVLAGWKGDTQYF.

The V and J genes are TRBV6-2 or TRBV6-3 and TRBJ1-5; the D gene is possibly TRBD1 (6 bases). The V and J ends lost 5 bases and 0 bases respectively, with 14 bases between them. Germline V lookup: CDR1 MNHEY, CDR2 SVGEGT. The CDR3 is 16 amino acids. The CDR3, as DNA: TGTGCCAGCAGTCGCCCGGACAGTTATAGCAATCAGCCCCAGCATTTT. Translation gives CASSRPDSYSNQPQHF.

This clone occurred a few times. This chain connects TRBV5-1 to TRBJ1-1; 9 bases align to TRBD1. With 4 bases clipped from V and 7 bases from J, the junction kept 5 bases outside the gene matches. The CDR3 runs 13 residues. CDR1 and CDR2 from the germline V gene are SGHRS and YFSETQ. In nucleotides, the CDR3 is TGCGCCAGCAGCAGCTCGGGACAGGGTGAAGCTTTCTTT. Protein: CASSSSGQGEAFF.

This CDR3 is CASSDRGGEQFF. In DNA, the CDR3 is TGTGCCAGCAGTGACCGCGGGGGTGAGCAGTTCTTC. V is TRBV2 and J is TRBJ2-1, with 7 bases matching TRBD2. This CDR3 has 12 amino acids. Germline V CDR1 and CDR2: SNHLY, FYNNEI. J lost 9 bases, V lost 3 bases, and 2 bases had no gene match.

The CDR3 is CASSENALAQGEQFF. CDR3 in DNA: TGTGCCAGCAGTGAAAACGCACTAGCCCAGGGTGAGCAGTTCTTC. This sequence joins TRBV2 and TRBJ2-1; D might be TRBD2 (6 bases). CDR1 is SNHLY and CDR2 is FYNNEI in the germline V gene. The CDR3 covers 15 residues. Deletions cut 2 bases from V and 9 bases from J, with 17 bases between.

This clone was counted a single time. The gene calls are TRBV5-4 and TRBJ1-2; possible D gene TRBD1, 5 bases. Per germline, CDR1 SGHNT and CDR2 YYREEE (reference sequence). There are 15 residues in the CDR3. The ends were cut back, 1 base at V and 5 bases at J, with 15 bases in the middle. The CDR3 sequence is CASSLRRAGKYGYTF. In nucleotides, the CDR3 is TGTGCCAGCAGCTTGCGTCGCGCAGGGAAGTATGGCTACACCTTC.